One sample yielded the 10 T cell receptor beta chains listed below, sequenced in a study of response to subunit inactivated influenza vaccine (dated by TCRdb to 2017 to 2018). The library came from RT-PCR. The sample was run on an Illumina HiSeq 2500. The raw public reads went through TCRdb reprocessing: fastp at Q25, MiXCR clone calling, in-frame beta chains kept. Rows are unified per CDR3 protein, each entry keeping the most common DNA and genes. In all, the sample holds under 850,000 distinct CDR3 sequences, and around 20% of those were seen once. The top ten clones comprise about a tenth of the sample. Sequencing used PBMCs from blood, obtained about 5 days after vaccination. The receptor set was obtained from a man in his fifties who received an inactivated influenza vaccine. Donor details come from another sample of the same person, matched by shared clones.

The chain employs TRBV7-3 and TRBJ2-1, with 7 positions matching TRBD2. The CDR3 runs 18 residues. In germline, CDR1 is SGHTA, CDR2 FQGTGA. With V trimmed by 5 bases and J by 1 base, 14 bases remained unmatched. The CDR3 loop is CASSPRSGKVSSYNEQFF. In DNA form, the CDR3 reads TGTGCCAGCAGCCCCAGGAGCGGGAAGGTTTCTTCCTACAATGAGCAGTTCTTC.

This clonotype occurred a few times. The rearrangement links TRBV5-1 to TRBJ2-3, with a weak D call TRBD2 (5 bases). CDR3 length: 13 residues. Germline V gives CDR1 SGHRS, CDR2 YFSETQ. V shed 4 bases and J shed 5 bases, with 11 bases lying between them. CDR3 residues: CASSPKAGDTQYF. The CDR3 nucleotides read TGCGCCAGCAGCCCGAAGGCGGGAGATACGCAGTATTTT.

The chain employs TRBV7-9 and TRBJ2-7, with D perhaps TRBD2 (6 bases). Looked up from germline, CDR1 is SEHNR and CDR2 is FQNEAQ (reference sequence). The CDR3 spans 13 residues. The germline V and J ends were trimmed by 1 base and 7 bases, with 11 bases remaining between them. The CDR3 nucleotides read TGTGCCAGCAGCTTAGGCGGGATGGGTGAGCAGTACTTC. Its protein is CASSLGGMGEQYF.

The chain uses TRBV20-1 and TRBJ1-6; TRBD1 matches at 7 bases. The CDR3 has 15 amino acids. Germline V CDR1 and CDR2: DFQATT, SNEGSKA (reference sequence). The V segment lost 4 bases and the J segment 3 bases; nucleotides outside the gene matches: 6. The CDR3 spells CSAKVGQNYNSPLHF. The CDR3 bases are TGCAGTGCTAAAGTGGGACAGAACTATAATTCACCCCTCCACTTT.

This clonotype was found a few times. The chain has TRBV5-6 and TRBJ2-3; 12 positions agree with TRBD1. V shed 5 bases, J shed 4 bases, and the junction held 11 bases outside the gene matches. The germline V gene encodes CDR1 SGHDT and CDR2 YYEEEE. This CDR3 contains 17 residues. In nucleotides, the CDR3 is TGTGCCAGCAGTCGCCCTTACGGGACAGGGGGCCCAGATACGCAGTATTTT. This codes for CASSRPYGTGGPDTQYF.

The chain couples TRBV4-2 to TRBJ1-1; TRBD1 is a possible D gene (6 bases). V was pared by 3 bases and J by 1 base, with 15 bases between. CDR1 is LGHNA, CDR2 YNFKEQ, per germline. CDR3 length: 16 amino acids. The CDR3 loop is CASSQEQGVGNTEAFF. The CDR3 bases are TGTGCCAGCAGCCAGGAACAGGGAGTCGGGAACACTGAAGCTTTCTTT.

The V gene is TRBV6-2 or TRBV6-3, the J gene TRBJ2-4, with 7 bases fitting TRBD1. Trimming removed 2 bases from V and 5 bases from J; junction bases left unmatched: 12. Germline CDR1 reads MNHEY; CDR2 reads SVGEGT. The CDR3 is 17 amino acids. The CDR3, as DNA: TGTGCCAGCAGTTACCCGACTACCGGGACAGCACAAAACATTCAGTACTTC. Residues: CASSYPTTGTAQNIQYF.

Comment on this clonotype: A read error may explain this, as a much larger clone is one base away. This chain links TRBV27 with TRBJ2-3; 8 positions agree with TRBD1. J was trimmed by 2 bases and V by 7 bases; bases with no gene match: 5. The V gene's germline CDR1 is MNHEY and CDR2 SMNVEV (reference sequence). CDR3 length equals 14 residues. The CDR3 reads CASTSGQVTDTQYF. As DNA, the CDR3 is TGTGCCAGCACCTCGGGACAGGTCACAGATACGCAGTATTTT.

The chain employs TRBV12-3 or TRBV12-4 and TRBJ2-3; D uncertain. Trimming took off 1 base at V and 5 bases at J, with 10 bases between the two ends. The CDR3 has 14 residues. The CDR3, as DNA: TGTGCCAGCAGTTTAGTTAGCACCAGAGATACGCAGTATTTT. Residues: CASSLVSTRDTQYF.

The rearrangement joins TRBV7-8 to TRBJ2-7; 12 bases fit TRBD2. Germline CDR1 and CDR2: SGHVS and FQNEAQ. V shed 4 bases, J shed 9 bases, and the junction held 7 bases outside the gene matches. CDR3 size: 14 residues. CDR3 coding DNA: TGTGCCAGCAGCTCCAGACTAGCGGGAGAGGGGCAGTACTTC. Protein: CASSSRLAGEGQYF.